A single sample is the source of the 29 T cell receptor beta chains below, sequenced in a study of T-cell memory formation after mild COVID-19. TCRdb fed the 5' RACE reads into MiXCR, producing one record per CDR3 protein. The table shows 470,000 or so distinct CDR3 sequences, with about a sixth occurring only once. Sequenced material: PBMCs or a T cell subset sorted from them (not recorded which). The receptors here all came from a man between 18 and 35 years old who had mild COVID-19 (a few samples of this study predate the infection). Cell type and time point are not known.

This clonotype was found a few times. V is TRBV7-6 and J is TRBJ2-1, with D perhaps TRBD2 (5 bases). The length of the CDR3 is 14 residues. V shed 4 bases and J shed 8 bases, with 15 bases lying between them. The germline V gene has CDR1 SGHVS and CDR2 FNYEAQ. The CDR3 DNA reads TGTGCCAGCAGCTCTCAGCGGCGTTCCGATGAGCAGTTCTTC. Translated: CASSSQRRSDEQFF.

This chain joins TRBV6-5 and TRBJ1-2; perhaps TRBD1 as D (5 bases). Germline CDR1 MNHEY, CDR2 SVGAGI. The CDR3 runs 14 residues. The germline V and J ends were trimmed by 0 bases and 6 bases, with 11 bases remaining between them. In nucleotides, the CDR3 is TGTGCCAGCAGTTACTCGACCAGGGATAATGGCTACACCTTC. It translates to CASSYSTRDNGYTF.

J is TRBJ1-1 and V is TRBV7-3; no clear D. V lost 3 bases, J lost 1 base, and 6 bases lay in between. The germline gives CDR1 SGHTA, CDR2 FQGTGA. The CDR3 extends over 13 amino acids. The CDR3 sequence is CASSLFQNTEAFF. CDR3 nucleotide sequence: TGTGCCAGCAGCTTGTTCCAGAACACTGAAGCTTTCTTT.

The CDR3 reads CASSEQRGGGETQYF. CDR3 DNA sequence: TGTGCCAGCAGCGAGCAGCGGGGGGGCGGGGAGACCCAGTACTTC. The chain combines TRBV7-2 with TRBJ2-5; 10 bases line up with TRBD2. The CDR3 length is 15 residues. Germline assignment: CDR1 SGHTA and CDR2 FQGNSA. The J segment lost 5 bases and the V segment lost 5 bases, leaving 8 bases of the junction unmatched.

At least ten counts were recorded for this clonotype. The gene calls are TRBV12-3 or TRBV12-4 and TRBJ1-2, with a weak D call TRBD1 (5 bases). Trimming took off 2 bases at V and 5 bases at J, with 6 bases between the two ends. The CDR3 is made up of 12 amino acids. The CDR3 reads CASSLPGYGYTF. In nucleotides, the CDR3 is TGTGCCAGCAGTTTACCAGGGTATGGCTACACCTTC.

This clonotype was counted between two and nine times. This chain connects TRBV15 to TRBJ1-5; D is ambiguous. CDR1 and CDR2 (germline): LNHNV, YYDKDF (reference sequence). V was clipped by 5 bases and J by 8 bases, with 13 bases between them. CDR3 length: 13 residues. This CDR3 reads CATSPRILEPQHF. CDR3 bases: TGTGCCACCAGCCCTAGGATTTTGGAGCCCCAGCATTTT. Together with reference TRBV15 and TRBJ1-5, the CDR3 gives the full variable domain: DAMVIQNPRYQVTQFGKPVTLSCSQTLNHNVMYWYQQKSSQAPKLLFHYYDKDFNNEADTPDNFQSRRPNTSFCFLDIRSPGLGDTAMYLCATSPRILEPQHFGDGTRLSIL.

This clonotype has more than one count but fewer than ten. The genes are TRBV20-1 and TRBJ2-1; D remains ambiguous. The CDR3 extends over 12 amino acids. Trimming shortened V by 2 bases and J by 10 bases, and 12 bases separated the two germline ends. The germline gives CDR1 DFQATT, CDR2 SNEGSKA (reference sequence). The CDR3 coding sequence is TGCAGTGCTAGAACCACTCCCTACGAGCAGTTCTTC. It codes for CSARTTPYEQFF.

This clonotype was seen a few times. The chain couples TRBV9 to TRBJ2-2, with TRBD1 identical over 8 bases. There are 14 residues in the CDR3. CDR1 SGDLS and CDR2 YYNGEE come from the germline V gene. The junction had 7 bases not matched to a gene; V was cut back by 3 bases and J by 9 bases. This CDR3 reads CASSGRTGRRELFF. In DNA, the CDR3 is TGTGCCAGCAGCGGCCGGACAGGGCGGCGGGAGCTGTTTTTT. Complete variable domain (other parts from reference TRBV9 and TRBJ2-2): DSGVTQTPKHLITATGQRVTLRCSPRSGDLSVYWYQQSLDQGLQFLIQYYNGEERAKGNILERFSAQQFPDLHSELNLSSLELGDSALYFCASSGRTGRRELFFGEGSRLTVL.

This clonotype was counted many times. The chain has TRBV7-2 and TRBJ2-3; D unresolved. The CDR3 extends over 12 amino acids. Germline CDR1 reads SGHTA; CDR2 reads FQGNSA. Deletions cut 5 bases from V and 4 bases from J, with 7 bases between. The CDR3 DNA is TGTGCCAGCAGCCTCCGGGCAGATACGCAGTATTTT. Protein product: CASSLRADTQYF. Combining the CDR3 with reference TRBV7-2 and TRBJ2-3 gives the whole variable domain GAGVSQSPSNKVTEKGKDVELRCDPISGHTALYWYRQSLGQGLEFLIYFQGNSAPDKSGLPSDRFSAERTGGSVSTLTIQRTQQEDSAVYLCASSLRADTQYFGPGTRLTVL.

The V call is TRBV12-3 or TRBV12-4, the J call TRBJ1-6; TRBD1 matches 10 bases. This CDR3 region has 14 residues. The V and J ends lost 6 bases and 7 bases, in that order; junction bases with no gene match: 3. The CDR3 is CASSRGQGNSPLHF. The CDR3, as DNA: TGTGCCAGCAGCCGGGGACAGGGGAATTCACCCCTCCACTTT.

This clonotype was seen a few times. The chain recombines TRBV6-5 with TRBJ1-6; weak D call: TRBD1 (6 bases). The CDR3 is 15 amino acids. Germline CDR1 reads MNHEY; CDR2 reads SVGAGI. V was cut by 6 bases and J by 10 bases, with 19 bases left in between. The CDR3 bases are TGTGCCAGCAGCCTAAGGGGGGTTGTTGGGTCACCCCTCCACTTT. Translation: CASSLRGVVGSPLHF.

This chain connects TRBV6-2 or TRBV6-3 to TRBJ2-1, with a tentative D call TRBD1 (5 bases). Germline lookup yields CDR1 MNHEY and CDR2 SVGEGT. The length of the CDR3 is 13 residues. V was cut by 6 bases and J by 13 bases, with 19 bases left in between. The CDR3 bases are TGTGCCAGCAGCACCCTTGGGGCCACCCACCAGTTCTTC. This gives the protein CASSTLGATHQFF.

Here the CDR3 reads CASSEAGRSPLHF. For the CDR3, the DNA is TGTGCCAGCAGTGAAGCGGGACGGTCACCCCTCCACTTT. The chain combines TRBV2 with TRBJ1-6, with D perhaps matching TRBD1 (5 bases). This CDR3 is built from 13 residues. In germline, CDR1 is SNHLY, CDR2 FYNNEI. The germline V and J ends were trimmed by 0 bases and 10 bases, with 7 bases remaining between them. Full variable domain (rest looked up from reference TRBV2 and TRBJ1-6): EPEVTQTPSHQVTQMGQEVILRCVPISNHLYFYWYRQILGQKVEFLVSFYNNEISEKSEIFDDQFSVERPDGSNFTLKIRSTKLEDSAMYFCASSEAGRSPLHFGNGTRLTVT.

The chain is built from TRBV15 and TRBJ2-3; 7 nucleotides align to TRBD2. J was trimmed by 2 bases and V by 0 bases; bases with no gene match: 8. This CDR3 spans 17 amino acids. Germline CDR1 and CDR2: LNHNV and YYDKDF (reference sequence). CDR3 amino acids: CATSREWRGTNTDTQYF. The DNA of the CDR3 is TGTGCCACCAGCAGAGAGTGGCGGGGGACGAACACAGATACGCAGTATTTT.

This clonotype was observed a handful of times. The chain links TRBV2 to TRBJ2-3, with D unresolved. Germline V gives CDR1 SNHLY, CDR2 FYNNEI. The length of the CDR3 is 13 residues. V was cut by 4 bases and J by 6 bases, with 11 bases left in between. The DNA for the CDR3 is TGTGCCAGCAGTGTCCCATACCCGGATACGCAGTATTTT. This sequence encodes CASSVPYPDTQYF.

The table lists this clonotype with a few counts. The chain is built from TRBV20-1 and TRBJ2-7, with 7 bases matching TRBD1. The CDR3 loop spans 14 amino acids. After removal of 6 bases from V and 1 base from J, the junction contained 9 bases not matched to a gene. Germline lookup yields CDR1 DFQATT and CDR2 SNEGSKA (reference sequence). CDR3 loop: CSAPSGTASYEQYF. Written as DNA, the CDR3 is TGCAGTGCCCCATCCGGGACAGCTTCCTACGAGCAGTACTTC.

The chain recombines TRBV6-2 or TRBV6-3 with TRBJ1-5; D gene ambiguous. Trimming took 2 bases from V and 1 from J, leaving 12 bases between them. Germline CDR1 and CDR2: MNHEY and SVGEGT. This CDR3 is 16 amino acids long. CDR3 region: CASSYPRPPSNQPQHF. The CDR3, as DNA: TGTGCCAGCAGTTACCCCCGGCCCCCGAGCAATCAGCCCCAGCATTTT.

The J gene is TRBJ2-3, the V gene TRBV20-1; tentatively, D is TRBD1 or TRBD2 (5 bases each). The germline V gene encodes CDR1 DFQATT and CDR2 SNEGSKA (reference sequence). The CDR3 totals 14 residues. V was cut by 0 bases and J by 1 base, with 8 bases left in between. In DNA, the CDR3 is TGCAGTGCTAGAGAGGGGCGGGGCACAGATACGCAGTATTTT. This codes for CSAREGRGTDTQYF.

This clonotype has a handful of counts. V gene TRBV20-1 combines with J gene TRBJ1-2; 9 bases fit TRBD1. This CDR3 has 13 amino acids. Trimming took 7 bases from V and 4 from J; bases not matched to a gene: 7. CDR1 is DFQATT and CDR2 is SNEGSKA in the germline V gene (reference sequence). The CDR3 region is CSGPGQGGYGYTF. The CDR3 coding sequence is TGCAGTGGTCCGGGACAGGGAGGCTATGGCTACACCTTC.

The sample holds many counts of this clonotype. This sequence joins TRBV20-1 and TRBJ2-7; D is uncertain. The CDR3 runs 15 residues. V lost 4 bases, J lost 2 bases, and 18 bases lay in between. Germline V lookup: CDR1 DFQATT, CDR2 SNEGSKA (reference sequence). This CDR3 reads CSAIAGSMATYEQYF. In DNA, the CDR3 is TGCAGTGCTATAGCCGGCTCGATGGCCACCTACGAGCAGTACTTC.

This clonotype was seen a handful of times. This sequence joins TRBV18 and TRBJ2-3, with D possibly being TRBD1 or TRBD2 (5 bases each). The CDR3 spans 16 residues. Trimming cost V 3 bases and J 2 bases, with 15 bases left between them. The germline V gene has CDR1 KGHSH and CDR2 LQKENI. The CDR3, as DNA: TGTGCCAGCTCACCCTCAAGCCGGGACCACACAGATACGCAGTATTTT. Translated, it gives CASSPSSRDHTDTQYF.

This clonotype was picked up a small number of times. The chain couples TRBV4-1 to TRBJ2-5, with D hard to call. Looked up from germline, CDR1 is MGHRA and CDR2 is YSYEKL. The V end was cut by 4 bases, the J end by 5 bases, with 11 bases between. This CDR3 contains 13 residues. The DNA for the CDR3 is TGCGCCAGCAGCCCGCCGTTACTCGAGACCCAGTACTTC. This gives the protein CASSPPLLETQYF.

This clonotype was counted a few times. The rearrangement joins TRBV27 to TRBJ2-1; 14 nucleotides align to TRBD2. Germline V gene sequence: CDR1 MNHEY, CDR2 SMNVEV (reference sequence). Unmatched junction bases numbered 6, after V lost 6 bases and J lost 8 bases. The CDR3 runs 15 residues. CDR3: CASSRLAGGPYEQFF. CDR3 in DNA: TGTGCCAGCAGCAGACTAGCGGGGGGGCCTTATGAGCAGTTCTTC.

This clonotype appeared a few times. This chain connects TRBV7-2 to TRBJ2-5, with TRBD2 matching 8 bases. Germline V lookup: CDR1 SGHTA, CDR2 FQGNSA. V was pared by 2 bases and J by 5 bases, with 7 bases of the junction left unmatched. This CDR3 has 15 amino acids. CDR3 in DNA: TGTGCCAGCAGCTTACCCACTAGCGGCGCCGAGACCCAGTACTTC. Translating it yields CASSLPTSGAETQYF. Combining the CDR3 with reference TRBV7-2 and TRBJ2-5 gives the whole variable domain GAGVSQSPSNKVTEKGKDVELRCDPISGHTALYWYRQSLGQGLEFLIYFQGNSAPDKSGLPSDRFSAERTGGSVSTLTIQRTQQEDSAVYLCASSLPTSGAETQYFGPGTRLLVL.

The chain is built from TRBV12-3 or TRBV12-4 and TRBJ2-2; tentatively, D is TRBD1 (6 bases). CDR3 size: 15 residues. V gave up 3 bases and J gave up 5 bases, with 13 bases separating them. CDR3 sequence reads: CASSFQGSLTGELFF. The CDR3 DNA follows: TGTGCCAGCAGTTTCCAGGGGTCCCTAACCGGGGAGCTGTTTTTT.

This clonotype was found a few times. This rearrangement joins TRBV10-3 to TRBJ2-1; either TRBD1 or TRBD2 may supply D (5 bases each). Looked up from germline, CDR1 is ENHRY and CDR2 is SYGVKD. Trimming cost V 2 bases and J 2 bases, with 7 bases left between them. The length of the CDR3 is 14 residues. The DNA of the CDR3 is TGTGCCATCAGTGAGGGGGGAACCTACAATGAGCAGTTCTTC. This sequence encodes CAISEGGTYNEQFF.

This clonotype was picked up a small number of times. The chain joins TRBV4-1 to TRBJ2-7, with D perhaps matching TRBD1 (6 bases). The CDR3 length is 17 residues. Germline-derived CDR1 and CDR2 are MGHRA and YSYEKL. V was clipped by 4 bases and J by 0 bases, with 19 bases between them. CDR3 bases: TGCGCCAGCAGCCCCCTAGAATATAGGGACACCTCCTACGAGCAGTACTTC. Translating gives CASSPLEYRDTSYEQYF.

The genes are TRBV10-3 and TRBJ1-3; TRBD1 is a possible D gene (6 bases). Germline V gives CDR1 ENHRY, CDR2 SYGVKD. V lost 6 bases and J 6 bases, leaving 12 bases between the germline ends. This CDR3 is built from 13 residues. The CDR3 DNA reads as TGTGCCATCAGATTAAACAGGGAAAACACCATATATTTT. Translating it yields CAIRLNRENTIYF.

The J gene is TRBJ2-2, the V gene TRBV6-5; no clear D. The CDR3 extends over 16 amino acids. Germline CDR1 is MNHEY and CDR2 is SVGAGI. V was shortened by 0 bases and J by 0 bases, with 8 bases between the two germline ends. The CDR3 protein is CASSYSLPANTGELFF. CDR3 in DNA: TGTGCCAGCAGTTACTCACTACCAGCGAACACCGGGGAGCTGTTTTTT.